The 7 T cell receptor beta chains in this list originate from one sample, sequenced in a study of human T cells and chemical hapten exposure. TCRdb re-called the RACE reads through MiXCR, storing one row per CDR3 protein. In the table there are about 400,000 distinct CDR3 sequences, about 6.3% of which are singletons. Noted time point: patch test 2, 6 weeks after DPC sensitization. Treatment of the sample: therapeutic diphenylcyclopropenone sensitization with weekly scalp DPC. The source was whole blood, collected in connection with sensitization to the hapten diphenylcyclopropenone (DPC). Receptors were obtained from a woman aged 18 to 35 with alopecia areata. Some clones in this sample may be carry-over from other donors' samples.

This clonotype was observed many times. The V and J genes are TRBV6-2 or TRBV6-3 and TRBJ1-5; no clear D. Trimming stripped 0 bases from V and 2 bases from J, with 11 bases between. The length of the CDR3 is 16 residues. From germline, CDR1 is MNHEY and CDR2 SVGEGT. The CDR3 sequence: CASSYSPGSGNQPQHF. The CDR3, as DNA: TGTGCCAGCAGTTACTCGCCGGGAAGCGGCAATCAGCCCCAGCATTTT.

This clonotype has at least ten counts. V usage is TRBV12-3 or TRBV12-4 and J usage is TRBJ1-1; TRBD1 aligns across 8 bases. The CDR3 is 14 residues long. Losses at the gene ends were 2 bases for V and 11 bases for J; bases not matched to a gene: 10. This CDR3 is CASSLRGAGQEAFF. In DNA, the CDR3 is TGTGCCAGCAGTTTACGTGGGGCGGGACAGGAGGCTTTCTTT.

In DNA form, the CDR3 reads TGTGCCAGCAGTTTTGGCCGGCGTTCTGGAAACACCATATATTTT. Its protein is CASSFGRRSGNTIYF. This rearrangement joins TRBV12-3 or TRBV12-4 to TRBJ1-3; no clear D gene. Trimming took 3 bases from V and 1 from J, leaving 10 bases between them. This CDR3 is 15 amino acids long.

This clonotype was counted ten times or more. This chain uses TRBV3-1 with TRBJ1-1, with D uncertain. The CDR3 is 13 residues long. Looked up from germline, CDR1 is LGHDT and CDR2 is YNNKEL (reference sequence). V was trimmed by 5 bases and J by 2 bases, leaving 9 bases between them. The CDR3 loop is CASSAAANTEAFF. DNA for the CDR3: TGTGCCAGCAGCGCCGCCGCTAACACTGAAGCTTTCTTT.

This clonotype was counted many times. V gene TRBV6-5 combines with J gene TRBJ2-1; perhaps TRBD2 as D (5 bases). The CDR3 loop spans 14 amino acids. Per germline, CDR1 MNHEY and CDR2 SVGAGI. V was cut by 5 bases and J by 9 bases, with 17 bases left in between. CDR3 residues: CASSPWGEGAEQFF. CDR3 DNA: TGTGCCAGCAGTCCCTGGGGAGAGGGCGCTGAGCAGTTCTTC.

This clonotype was found a few times. The V call is TRBV21-1, the J call TRBJ1-2; the table's D call, TRBD1, was not checked against the DNA. TRBV21-1 is shown as a pseudogene. CDR3 length: 20 residues. CDR3: CASSKGTPPGQGASRYGYTF. The CDR3 DNA follows: TGTGCCAGCAGCAAAGGGACTCCCCCGGGACAGGGGGCTAGTAGATATGGCTACACCTTC.

This clonotype turned up a few times. The gene calls are TRBV13 and TRBJ2-7; 8 nucleotides agree with TRBD1. This CDR3 region has 13 residues. The V segment lost 5 bases and the J segment 4 bases; nucleotides outside the gene matches: 4. Germline V gene lookup returns CDR1 PRHDT and CDR2 FYEKMQ (reference sequence). The CDR3 here is CASSQGAEYEQYF. DNA for the CDR3: TGTGCCAGCAGCCAGGGGGCGGAATACGAGCAGTACTTC.